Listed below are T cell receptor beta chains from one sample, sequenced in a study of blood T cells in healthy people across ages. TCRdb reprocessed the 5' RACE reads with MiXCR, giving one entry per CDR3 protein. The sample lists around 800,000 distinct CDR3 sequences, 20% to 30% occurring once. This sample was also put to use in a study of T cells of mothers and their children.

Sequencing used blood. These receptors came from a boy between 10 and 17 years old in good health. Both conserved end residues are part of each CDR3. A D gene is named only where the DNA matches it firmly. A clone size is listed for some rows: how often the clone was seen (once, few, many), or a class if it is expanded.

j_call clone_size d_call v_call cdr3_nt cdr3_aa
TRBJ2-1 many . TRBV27 TGTGCCAGCAGTTTAGGGCGAGACAATGAGCAGTTCTTC CASSLGRDNEQFF
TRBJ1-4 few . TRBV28 TGTGCCAGCAGTTCCGCGGATAATGAAAAACTGTTTTTT CASSSADNEKLFF
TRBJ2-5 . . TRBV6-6 TGTGCCAGCAGTTTTTCCCTTAGAGAGACCCAGTACTTC CASSFSLRETQYF
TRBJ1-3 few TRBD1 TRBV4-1 TGCGCCAGCAGCTACCCGGGACAGGGGGCAAACACCATATATTTT CASSYPGQGANTIYF
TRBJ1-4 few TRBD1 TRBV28 TGTGCCAGCAGTCTCGGAGGACAGGGAACTAATGAAAAACTGTTTTTT CASSLGGQGTNEKLFF
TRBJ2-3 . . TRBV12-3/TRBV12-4 TGTGCCAGCAGCCCCTTCGGTAGAAGCACAGATACGCAGTATTTT CASSPFGRSTDTQYF
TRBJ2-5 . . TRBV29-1 TGCAGCCATGAGCACAGGGCGCCCTACAATGAGCGGTTCTTC CSHEHRAPYNERFF
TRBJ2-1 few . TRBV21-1 TGTGCCAGCAGCACCAGACTAGCGGGGTCCCTCTACAATGAGCAGTTCTTC CASSTRLAGSLYNEQFF
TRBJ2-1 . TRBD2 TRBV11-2 TGTGCCAGCAGCTCCCATCAGACTAGCGGGGGGTACAATGAGCAGTTCTTC CASSSHQTSGGYNEQFF
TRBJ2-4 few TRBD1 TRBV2 TGTGCCAGCAGTACACAGGGGGCCAAAAACATTCAGTACTTC CASSTQGAKNIQYF
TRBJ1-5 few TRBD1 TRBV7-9 TGTGCCAGCAGCTTATCCGGGGACAGTCAGCCCCAGCATTTT CASSLSGDSQPQHF
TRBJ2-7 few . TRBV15 TGTGCCACCAGCCTAGGGGGGACCTCCTACGAGCAGTACTTC CATSLGGTSYEQYF
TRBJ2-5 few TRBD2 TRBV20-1 TGCAGTGCTGCCCGACTAGCGGGGGGGGGTCAAGAGACCCAGTACTTC CSAARLAGGGQETQYF
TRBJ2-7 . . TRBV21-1 TGTGCCAGCGGAAGCCGACACGTCTACGAGCAGTACTTC CASGSRHVYEQYF
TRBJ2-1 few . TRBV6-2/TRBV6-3 TGTGCCAGCAGTTACATTCCTAACTCCTACAATGAGCAGTTCTTC CASSYIPNSYNEQFF
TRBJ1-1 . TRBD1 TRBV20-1 TGCAGTGCTAGTGCGGACAGGGGGCCGAGGACTGAAGCTTTCTTT CSASADRGPRTEAFF
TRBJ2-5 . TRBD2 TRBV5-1 TGCGCCAGCAGCCGCCCGGGGAGCGGGGGTGAGACCCAGTACTTC CASSRPGSGGETQYF
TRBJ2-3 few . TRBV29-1 TGCAGCGCTGGAGGCTTGGGGGGCACAGATACGCAGTATTTT CSAGGLGGTDTQYF
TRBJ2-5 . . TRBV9 TGTGCCAGCAGCGAGGGTGGTAGTGGCGAGACCCAGTACTTC CASSEGGSGETQYF
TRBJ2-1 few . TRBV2 TGTGCCAGCAGTGGGAGGGGGAGTGAGCAGTTCTTC CASSGRGSEQFF
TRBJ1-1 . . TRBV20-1 TGCAGTGCACCGTTGGCAGGGGTGCTCGGAATGAACACTGAAGCTTTCTTT CSAPLAGVLGMNTEAFF
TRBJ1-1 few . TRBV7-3 TGTGCCAGCAGCCCACATCAGATGAACACTGAAGCTTTCTTT CASSPHQMNTEAFF
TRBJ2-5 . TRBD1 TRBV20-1 TGCAGTGCTCACAGGGGATTAGCTCAAGAGACCCAGTACTTC CSAHRGLAQETQYF
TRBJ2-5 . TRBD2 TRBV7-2 TGTGCCAGCAGCCTTGGGGGACTAGCGGGGGGCAGGTCAGAGACCCAGTACTTC CASSLGGLAGGRSETQYF
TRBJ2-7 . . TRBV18 TGTGCCAGCTCACCGACGAGGGTCCACTACGAGCAGTACTTC CASSPTRVHYEQYF
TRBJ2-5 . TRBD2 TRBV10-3 TGTGCCAGTAATAGCGGGGGGGCAGGATACCAAGAGACCCAGTACTTC CASNSGGAGYQETQYF
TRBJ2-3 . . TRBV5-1 TGCGCCAGCAGCTTGGTACGACCGAACACAGATACGCAGTATTTT CASSLVRPNTDTQYF
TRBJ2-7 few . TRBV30 TGTGCCTGGAGGGGGCTGGGTGCCGAGCAGTACTTC CAWRGLGAEQYF
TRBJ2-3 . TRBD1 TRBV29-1 TGCAGCGACCGGACAGGGATGGATTCAGATACGCAGTATTTT CSDRTGMDSDTQYF
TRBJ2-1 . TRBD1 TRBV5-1 TGCGCCAGCAGCACTAGGACAGGGCTATACAATGAGCAGTTCTTC CASSTRTGLYNEQFF
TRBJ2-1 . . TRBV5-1 TGCGCCAGCAGCTTGGGACTCTCGGGCTACAATGAGCAGTTCTTC CASSLGLSGYNEQFF
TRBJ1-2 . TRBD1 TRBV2 TGTGCCAGCACACCCATAACGACAGGGACCTATGGCTACACCTTC CASTPITTGTYGYTF
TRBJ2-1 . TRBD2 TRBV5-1 TGCGCCAGCAGCCCCTATCAGACTAGCCCTGTGGACAATGAGCAGTTCTTC CASSPYQTSPVDNEQFF
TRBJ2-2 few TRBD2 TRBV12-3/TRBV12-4 TGTGCCAGCACTTTGCGCGGGGGAGAAACCGGGGAGCTGTTTTTT CASTLRGGETGELFF
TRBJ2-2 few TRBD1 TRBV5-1 TGCGCCAGCAGCCTAAGCAACAGGGGCCTTCCCGGGGAGCTGTTTTTT CASSLSNRGLPGELFF
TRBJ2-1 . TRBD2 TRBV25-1 TGTGCCAGCAGTGACCAACTAGGGGCGGGACTAGCGAGGAATGAGCAGTTCTTC CASSDQLGAGLARNEQFF
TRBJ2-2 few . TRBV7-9 TGTGCCAGCAGCCCTAGCTGGGAGAACACCGGGGAGCTGTTTTTT CASSPSWENTGELFF
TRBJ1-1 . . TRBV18 TGTGCCAGCTCACCGATTAACAACATGAACACTGAAGCTTTCTTT CASSPINNMNTEAFF
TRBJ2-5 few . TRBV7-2 TGTGCCAGCAGCTTATACCCCTCAGAGACCCAGTACTTC CASSLYPSETQYF
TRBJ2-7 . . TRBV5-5 TGTGCCAGCAGCCCGGGACCCCTGGGAGCCTACGAGCAGTACTTC CASSPGPLGAYEQYF
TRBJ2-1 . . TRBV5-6 TGTGCCAGCAGCTTCGGGACACCGGCCTACAATGAGCAGTTCTTC CASSFGTPAYNEQFF
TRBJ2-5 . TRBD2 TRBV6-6 TGTGCCAGCAGTAGAGGTCGGGCAGGGAGGGGCGAGGAGACCCAGTACTTC CASSRGRAGRGEETQYF
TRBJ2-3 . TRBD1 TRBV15 TGTGCCACCCGTTTTGGGACAGGCCTCTTCACAGATACGCAGTATTTT CATRFGTGLFTDTQYF
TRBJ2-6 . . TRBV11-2 TGTGCCAGCAGCCATACCAGCTCTGGGGCCAACGTCCTGACTTTC CASSHTSSGANVLTF
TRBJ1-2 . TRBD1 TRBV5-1 TGCGCCAGCAGCTGGACAGGGCGGCTGGACTATGGCTACACCTTC CASSWTGRLDYGYTF
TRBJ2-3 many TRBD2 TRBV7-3 TGTGCCAGCAGCAACACGGGGGGAAGCACAGATACGCAGTATTTT CASSNTGGSTDTQYF
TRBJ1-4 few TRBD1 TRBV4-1 TGCGCCAGCAGCCAAGATTCCGGACAGGCAACTAATGAAAAACTGTTTTTT CASSQDSGQATNEKLFF
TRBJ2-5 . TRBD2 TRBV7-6 TGTGCCAGCAGCTTAGTGGGAGGGCAGCTCTACGGGCAGTACTTC CASSLVGGQLYGQYF
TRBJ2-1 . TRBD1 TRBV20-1 TGCAGTGCTAGCGAGGACAGGGCGCCTTCCAATGAGCAGTTCTTC CSASEDRAPSNEQFF
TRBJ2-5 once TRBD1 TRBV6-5 TGTGCCAGCAGTTACGGAGGACAGGGTCAAGAGACCCAGTACTTC CASSYGGQGQETQYF
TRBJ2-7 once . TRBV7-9 TGTGCCAGCAGCCCCCCCAGGAAAGAGCAGTACTTC CASSPPRKEQYF
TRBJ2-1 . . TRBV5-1 TGCGCCAGCAGCTTGGACGCGGATGAGCAGTTCTTC CASSLDADEQFF